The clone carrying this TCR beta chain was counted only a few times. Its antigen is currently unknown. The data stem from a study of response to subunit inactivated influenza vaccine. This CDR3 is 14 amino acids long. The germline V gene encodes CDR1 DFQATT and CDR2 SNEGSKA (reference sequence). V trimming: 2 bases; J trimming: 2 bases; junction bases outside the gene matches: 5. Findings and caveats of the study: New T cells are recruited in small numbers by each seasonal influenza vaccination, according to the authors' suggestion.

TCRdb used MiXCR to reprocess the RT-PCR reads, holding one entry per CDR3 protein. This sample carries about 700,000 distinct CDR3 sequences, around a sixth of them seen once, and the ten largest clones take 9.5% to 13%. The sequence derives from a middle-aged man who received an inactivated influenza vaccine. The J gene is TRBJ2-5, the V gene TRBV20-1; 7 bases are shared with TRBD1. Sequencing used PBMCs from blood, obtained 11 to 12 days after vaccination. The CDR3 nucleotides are TGCAGTGCTAGACAGGACAGGCCGCAAGAGACCCAGTACTTC. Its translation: CSARQDRPQETQYF.